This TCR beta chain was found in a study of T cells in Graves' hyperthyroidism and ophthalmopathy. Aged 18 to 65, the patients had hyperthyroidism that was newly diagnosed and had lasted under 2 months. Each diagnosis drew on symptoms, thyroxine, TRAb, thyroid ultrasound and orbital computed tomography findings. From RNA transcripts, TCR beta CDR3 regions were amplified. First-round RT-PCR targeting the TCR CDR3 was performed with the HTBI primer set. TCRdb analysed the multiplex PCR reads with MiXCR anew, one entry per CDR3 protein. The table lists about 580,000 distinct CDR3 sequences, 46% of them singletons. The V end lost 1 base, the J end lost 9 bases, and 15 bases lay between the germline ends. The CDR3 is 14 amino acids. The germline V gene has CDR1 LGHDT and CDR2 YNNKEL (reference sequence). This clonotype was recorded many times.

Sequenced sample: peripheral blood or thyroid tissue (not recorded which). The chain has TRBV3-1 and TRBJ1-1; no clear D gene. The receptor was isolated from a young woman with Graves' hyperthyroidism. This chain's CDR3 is CASSQAMEGGKAFF. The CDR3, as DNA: TGTGCCAGCAGCCAAGCGATGGAGGGCGGAAAAGCTTTCTTT.